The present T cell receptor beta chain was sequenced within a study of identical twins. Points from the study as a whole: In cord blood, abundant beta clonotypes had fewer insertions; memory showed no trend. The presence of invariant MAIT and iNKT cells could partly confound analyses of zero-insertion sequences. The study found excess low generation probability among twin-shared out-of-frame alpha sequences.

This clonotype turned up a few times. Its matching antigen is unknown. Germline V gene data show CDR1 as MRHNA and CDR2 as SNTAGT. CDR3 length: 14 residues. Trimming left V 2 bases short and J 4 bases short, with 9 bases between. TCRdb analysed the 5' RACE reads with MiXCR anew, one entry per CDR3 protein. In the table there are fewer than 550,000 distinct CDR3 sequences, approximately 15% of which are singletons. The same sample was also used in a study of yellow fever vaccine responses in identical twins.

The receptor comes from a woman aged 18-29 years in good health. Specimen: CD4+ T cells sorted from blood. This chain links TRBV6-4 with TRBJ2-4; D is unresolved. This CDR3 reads CASSDVTIKNIQYF. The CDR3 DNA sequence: TGTGCCAGCAGTGACGTGACAATTAAAAACATTCAGTACTTC.